The rows below give T cell receptor beta chains drawn from one sample of a study of long-term antiretroviral therapy in people with HIV. Here immunoSEQ multiplex PCR was the method, and the copy in TCRdb shows in-frame clones only, minus some. In the table there are some 34,000 clones, roughly 80% of which are singletons. The sample was unsorted PBMCs, taken 1.9 years after starting antiretroviral therapy. Receptors were obtained from a man between 18 and 29 years old with HIV. CDR3s include the opening cysteine and the closing phenylalanine or tryptophan. The D gene is left open where the match is weak. Size is omitted from some rows. Given values are once, few, many or a class for expanded clones.

V gene	J gene	D gene	clone size	CDR3 protein	CDR3 DNA
TRBV6-5	TRBJ1-6	-	once	CATLPWQINSPLHF	TGTGCCACCCTACCGTGGCAGATTAATTCACCCCTCCACTTT
TRBV10-3	TRBJ2-1	-	-	CAIRGQGGALVEQFF	TGTGCCATCAGAGGGCAGGGGGGGGCCTTGGTAGAGCAGTTCTTC
TRBV7-2	TRBJ2-3	-	-	CASSMVTSDTQYF	TGTGCCAGCAGTATGGTGACTTCGGATACGCAGTATTTT
TRBV29-1	TRBJ1-2	-	once	CSGSTGVNYGYTF	TGCAGCGGAAGTACCGGGGTAAACTATGGCTACACCTTC
TRBV6-4	TRBJ2-1	TRBD2	-	CASSDHKGTNHNEQFF	TGTGCCAGCAGTGACCACAAGGGGACTAACCACAATGAGCAGTTCTTC
TRBV11-2	TRBJ2-7	-	-	CASVLTEGAYEQYF	TGTGCCAGCGTGTTGACGGAGGGAGCCTACGAGCAGTACTTC
TRBV28	TRBJ2-1	TRBD1	few	CASSLRGTRINEQFF	TGTGCCAGCAGTCTCAGGGGGACAAGGATCAATGAGCAGTTCTTC
TRBV10-3	TRBJ1-1	-	once	CAISDLTVNTEAFF	TGTGCCATCAGTGACCTGACAGTCAACACTGAAGCTTTCTTT
TRBV10-2	TRBJ1-1	-	-	CASSDAMGPDAEAFF	TGCGCCAGCAGTGACGCTATGGGCCCTGATGCTGAAGCTTTCTTT
TRBV11-3	TRBJ2-7	-	-	CASSLTGEAYEQYF	TGTGCCAGCAGCTTAACAGGGGAGGCCTACGAGCAGTACTTC
TRBV5-5	TRBJ1-3	-	-	CASSLSSGNTIYF	TGTGCCAGCAGCTTGTCCTCTGGAAACACCATATATTTT
TRBV6-5	TRBJ1-2	TRBD1	-	CASIIQGGFRYGYTF	TGTGCCAGCATTATCCAGGGGGGTTTTAGGTATGGCTACACCTTC
TRBV7-9	TRBJ2-3	TRBD2	once	CASSNRDYTDTQYF	TGTGCCAGCAGCAACCGGGACTACACAGATACGCAGTATTTT
TRBV30	TRBJ1-6	-	-	CAWSAIGPPLHF	TGTGCCTGGAGTGCGATAGGCCCACCCCTCCACTTT
TRBV2	TRBJ1-1	-	few	CASTTDGNTEAFF	TGTGCCAGCACCACGGACGGGAACACTGAAGCTTTCTTT
TRBV9	TRBJ2-3	TRBD1	-	CASSPHRGQSTDTQYF	TGTGCCAGCAGCCCTCACAGGGGACAGAGCACAGATACGCAGTATTTT
TRBV5-4	TRBJ2-4	-	-	CASSLAAGYENIQYF	TGTGCCAGCAGCTTGGCGGCGGGCTATGAAAACATTCAGTACTTC
TRBV5-4	TRBJ1-6	TRBD1	few	CASSGTTGRNSPLHF	TGTGCCAGCAGCGGGACGACAGGGAGGAATTCACCCCTCCACTTT
TRBV19	TRBJ2-3	-	-	CASSRGWGTDTQYF	TGTGCCAGTAGTCGGGGGTGGGGTACAGATACGCAGTATTTT
TRBV18	TRBJ1-5	-	-	CASSLAWGGGQPQHF	TGTGCCAGCTCACTTGCATGGGGGGGAGGCCAGCCCCAGCATTTT
TRBV27	TRBJ2-3	TRBD2	-	CASSFRPSGGGTDTQYF	TGTGCCAGCAGTTTTCGTCCTAGCGGGGGGGGCACAGATACGCAGTATTTT
TRBV4-1	TRBJ1-2	TRBD1	-	CASSQNPSGQNYGYTF	TGCGCCAGCAGCCAAAACCCGTCGGGACAGAACTATGGCTACACCTTC
TRBV28	TRBJ2-5	TRBD2	-	CASSLFPASGETQYF	TGTGCCAGCAGTTTATTCCCCGCTAGCGGGGAGACCCAGTACTTC
TRBV5-1	TRBJ2-7	-	-	CATQRGEGTYEQYF	TGCGCCACACAAAGAGGCGAGGGAACCTACGAGCAGTACTTC
TRBV11-2	TRBJ2-5	TRBD1	-	CASSPGQGEFETQYF	TGTGCCAGCAGCCCGGGACAGGGGGAGTTTGAGACCCAGTACTTC
TRBV9	TRBJ1-1	-	-	CASSDSGAVNTEAFF	TGTGCCAGCAGCGATTCCGGGGCGGTGAACACTGAAGCTTTCTTT
TRBV19	TRBJ2-5	-	-	CASSIDLRGASNKKETQYF	TGTGCCAGTAGTATAGATCTGCGAGGGGCCTCCAATAAAAAAGAGACCCAGTACTTC
TRBV5-5	TRBJ2-2	-	-	CASSSEIGGELFF	TGTGCCAGCAGCTCGGAAATAGGCGGGGAGCTGTTTTTT
TRBV2	TRBJ2-6	TRBD1	few	CASSEALGQGVFGANVLTF	TGTGCCAGCAGTGAAGCGCTCGGACAGGGAGTCTTTGGGGCCAACGTCCTGACTTTC
TRBV2	TRBJ1-5	-	-	CASGGDRYQPQHF	TGTGCCAGCGGGGGAGACAGATATCAGCCCCAGCATTTT
TRBV29-1	TRBJ2-3	-	-	CSVEGGLVDTQYF	TGCAGCGTTGAAGGAGGGCTAGTAGATACGCAGTATTTT
TRBV7-8	TRBJ1-3	-	-	CASSLEISGNTIYF	TGTGCCAGCAGCCTTGAGATCTCTGGAAACACCATATATTTT
TRBV28	TRBJ2-3	-	-	CASSLGTDTQYF	TGTGCCAGCAGTTTAGGCACAGATACGCAGTATTTT
TRBV7-3	TRBJ1-1	TRBD1	-	CASSPGQGRTEAFF	TGTGCCAGCAGCCCCGGACAGGGGCGAACTGAAGCTTTCTTT
TRBV7-9	TRBJ2-3	-	-	CASGVGGSTSTDTQYF	TGTGCCAGCGGGGTGGGGGGTTCCACTAGCACAGATACGCAGTATTTT
TRBV15	TRBJ1-4	-	-	CATSRNIMVGQAIGNEKLFF	TGTGCCACCAGCAGGAACATTATGGTCGGGCAGGCCATCGGTAATGAAAAACTGTTTTTT
TRBV10-3	TRBJ2-1	-	few	CAISSTTGGQADEQFF	TGTGCCATCAGCTCTACAACAGGTGGACAAGCCGATGAGCAGTTCTTC
TRBV10-3	TRBJ2-3	TRBD2	-	CAISGGASGAPHTQYF	TGTGCCATCAGTGGGGGTGCTAGCGGGGCTCCACATACGCAGTATTTT